The present T cell receptor beta chain was sequenced within a study of T cells in Graves' hyperthyroidism and ophthalmopathy. From RNA transcripts, TCR beta CDR3 regions were amplified. A first-round RT-PCR of the TCR CDR3 used the HTBI primer set. TCRdb ran MiXCR on the multiplex PCR reads and lists one entry per CDR3 protein. The sample shows fewer than 650,000 distinct CDR3 sequences, 11% to 15% of them seen only once. This clonotype was seen a handful of times. The patients, who ranged from 18 to 65 in age, presented with newly diagnosed hyperthyroidism lasting under 2 months. Diagnostic assessment was based on clinical symptoms, serum thyroxine and TRAb, thyroid ultrasound and orbital computed tomography. Fresh 10 ml peripheral blood yielded PBMCs. Material for sequencing was blood. The receptor comes from a woman aged 25 to 45 with Graves' hyperthyroidism that later progressed to Graves' ophthalmopathy.

The CDR3 sequence is CASSLDARGVWQAYNEQFF. The CDR3 DNA reads as TGTGCCAGCAGCTTAGACGCCAGGGGAGTCTGGCAAGCCTACAATGAGCAGTTCTTC. The chain carries TRBV13 and TRBJ2-1, with D perhaps matching TRBD1 (6 bases). V was pared by 1 base and J by 2 bases, with 21 bases between. Germline V gene data show CDR1 as PRHDT and CDR2 as FYEKMQ (reference sequence). The CDR3 has 19 amino acids.